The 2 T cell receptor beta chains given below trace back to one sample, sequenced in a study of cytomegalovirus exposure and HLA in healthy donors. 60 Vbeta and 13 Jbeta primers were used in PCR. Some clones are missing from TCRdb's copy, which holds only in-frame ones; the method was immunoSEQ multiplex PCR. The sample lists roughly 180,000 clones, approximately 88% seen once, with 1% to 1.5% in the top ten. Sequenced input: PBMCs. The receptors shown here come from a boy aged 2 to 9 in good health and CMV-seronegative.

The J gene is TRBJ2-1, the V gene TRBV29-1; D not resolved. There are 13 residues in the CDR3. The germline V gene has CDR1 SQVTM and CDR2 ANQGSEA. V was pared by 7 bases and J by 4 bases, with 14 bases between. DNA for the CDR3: TGCAGCGCCACCAACCGCAGATACAATGAGCAGTTCTTC. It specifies CSATNRRYNEQFF.

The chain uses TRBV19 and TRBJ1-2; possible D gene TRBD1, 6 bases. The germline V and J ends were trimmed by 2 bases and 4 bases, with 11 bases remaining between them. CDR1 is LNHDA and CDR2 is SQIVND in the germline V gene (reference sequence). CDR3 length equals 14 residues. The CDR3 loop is CASSIQQGTYGYTF. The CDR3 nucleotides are TGTGCCAGTAGTATACAACAGGGTACCTATGGCTACACCTTC. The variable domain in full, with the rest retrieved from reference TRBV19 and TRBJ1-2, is DGGITQSPKYLFRKEGQNVTLSCEQNLNHDAMYWYRQDPGQGLRLIYYSQIVNDFQKGDIAEGYSVSREKKESFPLTVTSAQKNPTAFYLCASSIQQGTYGYTFGSGTRLTVV.